These 26 T cell receptor beta chains were sequenced from one sample in a study of kidney transplant recipient with SARS-CoV-2 infection. A single record per CDR3 protein comes from TCRdb applying MiXCR to the reads. The sample has roughly 250,000 distinct CDR3 sequences; around 30% are singletons. Sequenced material: a blood sample, taken at baseline and on roughly day 110 from a kidney transplant recipient. The receptors come from a male patient in his 30s who had COVID-19 and was a kidney transplant recipient. Some T cells may be graft donor cells.

This clonotype was picked up one time. The chain combines TRBV27 with TRBJ2-1, with D possibly TRBD1 on 6 matching bases. The CDR3 consists of 15 residues. The V end lost 5 bases, the J end lost 1 base, and 12 bases lay between the germline ends. The V gene's germline CDR1 is MNHEY and CDR2 SMNVEV (reference sequence). The chain's CDR3 is CASSQGRGSYNEQFF. DNA for the CDR3: TGTGCCAGCAGTCAAGGCAGGGGTTCCTACAATGAGCAGTTCTTC.

The rearrangement links TRBV20-1 to TRBJ2-1, with D unclear. Trimming removed 4 bases from V and 1 base from J, with 11 bases in between. This CDR3 is built from 14 residues. Germline assignment: CDR1 DFQATT and CDR2 SNEGSKA (reference sequence). As DNA, the CDR3 is TGCAGTGCTAACGTCCTGCATTCCTACAATGAGCAGTTCTTC. It translates to CSANVLHSYNEQFF.

This clonotype was observed many times. The chain recombines TRBV24-1 with TRBJ2-1, with 10 positions matching TRBD2. The CDR3 is made up of 16 amino acids. Germline assignment: CDR1 KGHDR and CDR2 SFDVKD. V shed 3 bases, J shed 5 bases, and the junction held 6 bases outside the gene matches. The DNA of the CDR3 is TGTGCCACCAGTGATCGGACTAGCGGAACCGACAATGAGCAGTTCTTC. Its protein product is CATSDRTSGTDNEQFF.

There are many counts of this clonotype. This chain links TRBV7-9 with TRBJ1-2; D is ambiguous. This CDR3 region has 17 residues. V lost 5 bases to trimming and J lost 4 bases, with 23 bases between them. Per germline, CDR1 SEHNR and CDR2 FQNEAQ (reference sequence). The CDR3 spells CASSRIQYHGKTYGYTF. CDR3 bases: TGTGCCAGCAGCAGAATCCAATACCATGGAAAGACCTATGGCTACACCTTC.

This clonotype was detected once. This could be a read error, since a much larger clone is one nucleotide away. The chain links TRBV5-6 to TRBJ1-6, with TRBD1 as a possible D gene (5 bases). Per germline, CDR1 SGHDT and CDR2 YYEEEE. V was clipped by 4 bases and J by 11 bases, with 16 bases between them. The CDR3 is 14 residues long. CDR3 residues: CASSPGTPPTPLHF. In DNA, the CDR3 is TGTGCCAGCAGCCCGGGGACGCCTCCTACACCCCTCCACTTT.

Turning to this clonotype: Compared with germline, one end of the junction differs, possibly owing to a read error. The chain is built from TRBV7-1 and TRBJ1-2; D is undetermined. TRBV7-1 is labeled an ORF, and its function is uncertain. This CDR3 region has 17 residues. The CDR3 protein is CASSALTHEGKTYGHTF. Written as DNA, the CDR3 is TGTGCCAGCAGCGCACTTACTCACGAGGGAAAGACCTATGGCCACACCTTC.

This clonotype was found many times. The genes are TRBV6-4 and TRBJ1-2; D gene ambiguous. CDR1 is MRHNA and CDR2 is SNTAGT in the germline V gene. This CDR3 region has 17 residues. Trimming stripped 4 bases from V and 4 bases from J, with 22 bases between. CDR3 protein: CASSVMCSHGKTYGYTF. CDR3 bases: TGTGCCAGCAGTGTAATGTGCTCACACGGAAAGACCTATGGCTACACCTTC.

This clonotype was observed at least ten times. The chain combines TRBV7-6 with TRBJ1-2; D is unresolved. Between the trimmed V and J ends, which lost 5 bases and 4 bases, there was a span of 23 bases. Germline CDR1 and CDR2: SGHVS and FNYEAQ. The CDR3 spans 17 residues. This CDR3 reads CASSIALESRKTYGYTF. The CDR3 coding sequence is TGTGCCAGCAGCATCGCGCTTGAATCTCGAAAGACCTATGGCTACACCTTC.

The chain is built from TRBV6-6 and TRBJ1-2; D ambiguous. Germline V gene lookup returns CDR1 MNHNY and CDR2 SVGAGI (reference sequence). The CDR3 loop spans 17 amino acids. V was pared by 5 bases and J by 4 bases, with 23 bases between. The CDR3 nucleotides are TGTGCCAGCAGTCCAGGCTTAGGTGGGAGAAAGACCTATGGCTACACCTTC. Its protein is CASSPGLGGRKTYGYTF.

On this clonotype itself: This may be a read error: a much more frequent sequence differs by one nucleotide. This chain links TRBV6-8 with TRBJ1-2; D unclear. This CDR3 has 17 amino acids. CDR1 is MNHGY, CDR2 SAAAGT, per germline. CDR3 sequence reads: CASSVGERSRKTYGCTF. CDR3 DNA sequence: TGTGCCAGCAGTGTAGGTGAACGCTCTAGAAAGACCTATGGCTGCACCTTC.

This clonotype showed up just a few times. It may be a read error: a sequence one base away is much more abundant. The chain links TRBV3-1 to TRBJ1-1; D call uncertain. The CDR3 extends over 17 amino acids. From germline, CDR1 is LGHDT and CDR2 YNNKEL (reference sequence). V lost 5 bases and J 4 bases, leaving 23 bases between the germline ends. Here the CDR3 reads CASSYDRPISIRTEAFF. CDR3 bases: TGTGCCAGCAGCTATGATCGTCCCATTTCAATTCGCACTGAAGCTTTCTTT.

Note on this clonotype: This may be a read error, as it is one base from a much larger clone. The chain carries TRBV25-1 and TRBJ2-5; no clear D. This CDR3 is built from 14 residues. The V gene's germline CDR1 is MGHDK and CDR2 SYGVNS. The CDR3: CDSSEFEIAETQYF. The DNA of the CDR3 is TGTGACAGCAGTGAATTTGAGATAGCAGAGACCCAGTACTTC.

The sample holds many counts of this clonotype. This sequence joins TRBV14 and TRBJ1-3; no definite D call. CDR1 is SGHDN, CDR2 FVKESK, per germline. V shed 0 bases and J shed 8 bases, with 8 bases lying between them. There are 13 residues in the CDR3. The CDR3 spells CASSQDRGYTIYF. The CDR3 DNA reads as TGTGCCAGCAGCCAAGACCGCGGATACACCATATATTTT.

This clonotype was found many times. The V and J genes are TRBV6-5 and TRBJ2-3, with 8 bases aligning to TRBD2. CDR3 length equals 17 residues. CDR1 and CDR2 from the germline V gene are MNHEY and SVGAGI. The ends lost 5 bases at V and 0 bases at J; junction bases unmatched: 10. For the CDR3, the DNA is TGTGCCAGCAGTCCTCGGGGGCGCGGGGGGAGCACAGATACGCAGTATTTT. This sequence encodes CASSPRGRGGSTDTQYF.

In its sample, this clonotype was seen many times. The chain recombines TRBV7-4 with TRBJ1-2; D is unclear. The V gene's germline CDR1 is SGHVT and CDR2 SQSDAQ. The length of the CDR3 is 17 residues. V was clipped by 5 bases and J by 4 bases, with 23 bases between them. The CDR3 region has the DNA TGTGCCAGCAGCCACGTCTTTTCAGCTCGAAAGACCTATGGCTACACCTTC. This encodes CASSHVFSARKTYGYTF.

Worth noting for this clonotype: A clone one base away is much larger, so this may be a read error. V and J are TRBV7-1 and TRBJ1-2; D remains ambiguous. TRBV7-1 is filed as an ORF, its function uncertain. The CDR3 covers 17 residues. The DNA for the CDR3 is TGTGCCAGCAGCATTCCATATCACGAGGGAAAGACCTATGGCTACAACTTC. Protein sequence: CASSIPYHEGKTYGYNF.

This clonotype has ten or more counts. The rearrangement joins TRBV11-3 to TRBJ1-6, with 8 bases matching TRBD1. The CDR3 spans 14 residues. Germline V lookup: CDR1 SGHNT, CDR2 YENEEA. V lost 5 bases and J lost 7; bases outside the gene matches: 4. The CDR3 loop reads CASSPQGGNSPLHF. CDR3 DNA: TGTGCCAGCAGCCCACAGGGGGGGAATTCACCCCTCCACTTT.

This clonotype showed up just once. Given the absence of the conserved phenylalanine or tryptophan at the CDR3 end, a read error is likely. CDR3 region: CASSATVFTRKTYGYTI. CDR3 in DNA: TGTGCCAGCAGCGCTACTGTGTTTACCCGAAAGACCTATGGCTACACCATC. This chain links TRBV7-8 with TRBJ1-2; no clear D. The V gene's germline CDR1 is SGHVS and CDR2 FQNEAQ. The CDR3 is made up of 17 amino acids. V lost 5 bases and J 4 bases, leaving 23 bases between the germline ends.

Ten or more counts support this clonotype. This sequence joins TRBV6-2 or TRBV6-3 and TRBJ2-1, with 8 bases aligning to TRBD1. The germline V gene encodes CDR1 MNHEY and CDR2 SVGEGT. J lost 7 bases, V lost 7 bases, and 9 bases had no gene match. The CDR3 covers 14 residues. The DNA of the CDR3 is TGTGCCAGCAATCCGGGACAGGCGTCGAATGAGCAGTTCTTC. Translation: CASNPGQASNEQFF.

This rearrangement joins TRBV6-2 or TRBV6-3 to TRBJ2-1; 13 bases are a match to TRBD2. In germline, CDR1 is MNHEY, CDR2 SVGEGT. J gave up 9 bases and V 6 bases, and 2 bases lay outside the gene matches. The CDR3 spans 13 residues. The CDR3 protein is CASRWTSGSEQFF. The CDR3 bases are TGTGCCAGCAGGTGGACTAGCGGGAGTGAGCAGTTCTTC.

Comment on this clonotype: Since a much larger clone is just one base distant, this may be a read error. The chain employs TRBV6-2 or TRBV6-3 and TRBJ1-1; possibly TRBD1 for D (5 bases). The germline V gene encodes CDR1 MNHEY and CDR2 SVGEGT. This CDR3 has 11 amino acids. CDR3 in DNA: TGTGCCAGCGGTTACTCCAGGGCAGCTTTCTTT. Translated: CASGYSRAAFF.

The sample holds a few counts of this clonotype. The genes are TRBV27 and TRBJ2-1, with TRBD1 as a possible D gene (6 bases). The ends were cut back, 7 bases at V and 5 bases at J, with 12 bases in the middle. The CDR3 loop spans 13 amino acids. CDR1 MNHEY and CDR2 SMNVEV come from the germline V gene (reference sequence). The DNA for the CDR3 is TGTGCCAGCATTGCAGGGGTGAACAATGAGCAGTTCTTC. Its translation is CASIAGVNNEQFF.

This clonotype was seen many times. The CDR3 sequence: CASSDGGGVGRYEQYF. The CDR3 coding sequence is TGTGCCAGCAGTGACGGGGGAGGGGTAGGTCGGTACGAGCAGTACTTC. The chain links TRBV2 to TRBJ2-7; 7 bases agree with TRBD2. CDR3 length equals 16 residues. J gave up 4 bases and V 3 bases, and 12 bases lay outside the gene matches. Germline CDR1 is SNHLY and CDR2 is FYNNEI.

In regard to this clonotype: With a much larger clone just one base away, this may be a read error. This chain uses TRBV6-9 with TRBJ1-2; no definite D call. The CDR3 is made up of 17 amino acids. The germline V gene encodes CDR1 MNHGY and CDR2 SVAAGI. The V and J ends lost 5 bases and 4 bases respectively, with 23 bases between them. CDR3 sequence (DNA): TGTGCCAGCAGTGGAGGCGAGCCTTACGGAAAGACCTATGGCTACACCTTC. This translates into CASSGGEPYGKTYGYTF.

In the case of this clonotype: This sequence may be a read error, since a much larger clone differs from it by one base. This chain links TRBV10-2 with TRBJ1-2; D gene uncertain. This CDR3 has 17 amino acids. Per the germline V gene, CDR1 is WSHSY and CDR2 is SAAADI. With 5 bases removed from V and 4 bases from J, the gap between germline ends came to 23 bases. In DNA form, the CDR3 reads TGCGCCAGCAGTTATCAAAGCACTTCTAGAAAGGCCTATGGCTACACCTTC. Translating it yields CASSYQSTSRKAYGYTF.

The chain couples TRBV3-1 to TRBJ1-1; D unclear. Germline V lookup: CDR1 LGHDT, CDR2 YNNKEL (reference sequence). V was trimmed by 5 bases and J by 4 bases, leaving 23 bases between them. This CDR3 region has 17 residues. CDR3 sequence: CASSANNPISIRTEAFF. The DNA of the CDR3 is TGTGCCAGCAGCGCAAACAATCCCATTTCAATTCGCACTGAAGCTTTCTTT.